This TCR beta chain was recorded in a study of T cells in Graves' hyperthyroidism and ophthalmopathy. This CDR3 region has 13 residues. The TCR beta CDR3 regions underwent amplification using RNA transcripts as the source. With the HTBI primer set, the TCR CDR3 went through a first round of RT-PCR. TCRdb re-analysed the multiplex PCR reads in MiXCR, keeping a single row per CDR3 protein. This sample has about 590,000 distinct CDR3 sequences; approximately 14% occur once, and the top ten carry around 7%. This clonotype turned up a few times. A much larger clone lies a single base off, so this may be a read error.

Sequencing input: blood. This sequence was found in a woman between 18 and 29 years old with Graves' ophthalmopathy. The chain joins TRBV12-3 or TRBV12-4 to TRBJ2-7; 9 nucleotides align to TRBD1. In DNA, the CDR3 is TGTGCCAGCAGGGGGGGACAGGGCTACGAGCAGCACTTC. It translates to CASRGGQGYEQHF.